The following is a T cell receptor (beta chain) sequence with its context. Its antigen remains unidentified. Base quality data are lacking; no much larger clone is found one base away. TCRbeta CDR3 regions were amplified from genomic DNA by means of the immunoSEQ Assay, a bias-controlled multiplex PCR. The authors processed their data as follows. Nucleated cell counts per sample were estimated from amplification of reference gene primers within the assay. Sequence reads were collapsed and filtered to measure the absolute abundance of every unique TCRbeta CDR3 rearrangement. For each sample, productive Simpson clonality was calculated as the square root of Simpson's diversity index across productive rearrangements. The clones in this table, taken by TCRdb from immuneACCESS, are in-frame only. Not every clone is retained; where verified, under half of the shortfall comes from an unresolved V gene, and the cause of the rest is unknown. The V and J calls and clone size come from that table; D and trimming were worked out from the DNA. This sample gives about 270,000 clones in total; around 88% of them show up just once. The ten largest clones take up under 15% of the sample.

At one collaborating source in Seattle, patients were enrolled during active infection and were followed longitudinally through the course of disease. Whole blood was collected in K2EDTA tubes by collaborating institutions according to the institutions' own protocols. For TCRbeta analysis, collaborators shipped samples as frozen whole blood, isolated PBMCs, or DNA extracted from either of those sample types. This sample is part of a study of blood T cell repertoires in COVID-19 (dated by TCRdb to 2018 to 2021). Background for the entire study: Samples covering the acute and convalescent phases of COVID-19 were provided by collaborators in the United States, Italy and Spain. The material from the prospective study consisted of cDNA or gDNA derived from T cells, B-cell-depleted T cells, or PBMCs. Subjects who had been exposed to COVID-19, were actively infected with it, or had recovered from it provided the deeply sampled blood TCRbeta repertoires that made up the dataset. A freely available public database, intended as a resource for researchers studying the immune response to SARS-CoV-2, is where the repertoires were released. The samples were drawn from two sources: the first 160 participants of the ongoing ImmuneRACE study, and fewer than 1,500 subjects contributed by 6 global collaborators. A de-identified subject ID, COVID-19 status, age in years and sex were almost always included in the sample metadata. Where HLA class I and class II types were available, the types were taken from metadata supplied by the sample provider, not from assay-based typing. General findings and caveats noted by the study authors: Clinical and demographic metadata were provided uncurated, with the amount varying by source and participant.

The sample comprised peripheral blood. The sequence was obtained from a woman in her seventies with COVID-19, enrolled during active disease.

CDR3 loop: CASSHGIGYTF. The DNA reads as follows: TGTGCCAGCAGTCACGGGATTGGCTACACCTTC. The V and J segments used are TRBV25-1 and TRBJ1-2; confidence is insufficient to name the D gene. V and J are truncated by 5 bases and 7 bases respectively, leaving an intervening sequence of 8 bases. Reading from cysteine to phenylalanine, the CDR3 counts 11 amino acids. Only CDR3 DNA remains: 33 bases, in frame from the first base. From a lookup of the germline V gene, CDR1 and CDR2 are MGHDK and SYGVNS.